Listed below are T cell receptor beta chains from one sample, sequenced in a study of cytomegalovirus exposure and HLA in healthy donors. Clones were sequenced by immunoSEQ multiplex PCR, and TCRdb holds only the in-frame ones, with some missing. The sample records 85,000 to 120,000 clones, roughly 80% being singletons. Sequences were obtained from PBMCs. Every receptor here comes from a man over 45 in good health and CMV-seronegative. The CDR3 runs from the conserved cysteine through the conserved F or W. The D gene is left open where the match is weak. Part of the rows lack a size; the others show once, few, many or a class for expanded clones.

cdr3_nt cdr3_aa d_call clone_size j_call v_call
TGTGCCAGCAGCTTTACCGGCGGAGCGAACACCGGGGAGCTGTTTTTT CASSFTGGANTGELFF NA once TRBJ2-2 TRBV7-7
TGTGCCAGCAGTCCAAGACCAACAGGGCCTGCGTTTTTT CASSPRPTGPAFF NA NA TRBJ1-4 TRBV2
TGTGCCAGCAGGGTGCGACGGGGTGAGACCCAGTACTTC CASRVRRGETQYF NA NA TRBJ2-5 TRBV2
TGTGCCAGCAGCCCGGAGCGGGTCTCTGGAAACACCATATATTTT CASSPERVSGNTIYF NA NA TRBJ1-3 TRBV5-4
TGTGCCAGCAGGAAGGCTAGCGGGCCCACAGATACGCAGTATTTT CASRKASGPTDTQYF TRBD2 NA TRBJ2-3 TRBV6-5
TGTGCCAGCAGCACCTGGACGGGGAGGAACATTCAGTACTTC CASSTWTGRNIQYF NA few TRBJ2-4 TRBV7-9
TGTGCCAGTAGTACGCAGACTCTGCCTTCACCCCTCCACTTT CASSTQTLPSPLHF NA NA TRBJ1-6 TRBV19
TGTGCCAGTAGTATGGGACAGTCCAACGATCAGCCCCAGCATTTT CASSMGQSNDQPQHF TRBD1 NA TRBJ1-5 TRBV19
TGTGCCAGCAGTGTAAGGGGGCAGAATGGCTACACCTTC CASSVRGQNGYTF TRBD1 NA TRBJ1-2 TRBV2
TGTGCCAGCAGCGGGGGGGCCCGCACAGATACGCAGTATTTT CASSGGARTDTQYF NA NA TRBJ2-3 TRBV11-3
TGTGCCTGGAGCGACAGGGAATCTAGTGGGGACACCTTC CAWSDRESSGDTF TRBD1 NA TRBJ1-2 TRBV30
TGTGCCAGCAGCTTGGGGGGGCAGGTTGAGCAGTTCTTC CASSLGGQVEQFF NA NA TRBJ2-1 TRBV5-4
TGCGCCAGCAGTGAGCGGGGGGGTCAACGCGGGGAGCTGTTTTTT CASSERGGQRGELFF TRBD2 NA TRBJ2-2 TRBV10-1
TGCGCCAGCAGCTTGGTGGGGGGGCTTACCTACAATGAGCAGTTCTTC CASSLVGGLTYNEQFF NA NA TRBJ2-1 TRBV5-1
TGTGCCTGGAGTAATGGACAGGGTGGCTACACCTTC CAWSNGQGGYTF TRBD1 once TRBJ1-2 TRBV30
TGTGCCAGCAGTTTCCTTCTTTTGAACACTGAAGCTTTCTTT CASSFLLLNTEAFF NA NA TRBJ1-1 TRBV7-2
TGTGCCAGCAGGCTGACACGATACTCTGGAAACACCATATATTTT CASRLTRYSGNTIYF NA NA TRBJ1-3 TRBV6-5
TGTGCCAGCTCATCCCAGGGCGGTGACACTGAAGCTTTCTTT CASSSQGGDTEAFF NA NA TRBJ1-1 TRBV18
TGTGCCAGCAGTACGACAGGGAGGTATGGCTACACCTTC CASSTTGRYGYTF TRBD1 NA TRBJ1-2 TRBV5-4
TGCGCCAGCAGCTTCAACAGGGCTTTGATTTCTGAAAAACTGTTTTTT CASSFNRALISEKLFF NA NA TRBJ1-4 TRBV5-1
TGTGCCAGCAGCATCGGACTAGCGAGCGGGGAGCTGTTTTTT CASSIGLASGELFF TRBD2 NA TRBJ2-2 TRBV4-2
TGCGCCAGCAGCTTGGGGGACACAAGTAATGAAAAACTGTTTTTT CASSLGDTSNEKLFF NA NA TRBJ1-4 TRBV5-1
TGTGCCAGCTCACCACCGGGACAGGGAGCATACATTCAGTACTTC CASSPPGQGAYIQYF TRBD1 NA TRBJ2-4 TRBV18
TGTGCCAGCAGAGAATTACAGGGGAGGCAAGAGACCCAGTACTTC CASRELQGRQETQYF NA NA TRBJ2-5 TRBV2
TGTGCCAGCGCCCAGGGGGCTGAGCAGTTCTTC CASAQGAEQFF TRBD1 NA TRBJ2-1 TRBV6-1
TGTGCCAGCAGTTTACTGGGGAGGGACACTGAAGCTTTCTTT CASSLLGRDTEAFF NA NA TRBJ1-1 TRBV28
TGCGCCAGCAGCCAAGATGCTCGACAGTGGATATACAATGAGCAGTTCTTC CASSQDARQWIYNEQFF NA NA TRBJ2-1 TRBV4-1
TGTGCCAGCAGCTCTCCGGGACTAGCGGGGTACAATGAGCAGTTCTTC CASSSPGLAGYNEQFF TRBD2 NA TRBJ2-1 TRBV5-4
TGTGCCTGGACCGACCGGGGGAAGAGGTATAATTCACCCCTCCACTTT CAWTDRGKRYNSPLHF NA NA TRBJ1-6 TRBV30
TGTGCCAGTAGTATAGATCGAGGAAGCTCCTACGAGCAGTACTTC CASSIDRGSSYEQYF NA NA TRBJ2-7 TRBV19
TGTGCCAGCAGCTTATTAGGCGGGGGGGCCGGGAATGAGCAGTTCTTC CASSLLGGGAGNEQFF TRBD2 NA TRBJ2-1 TRBV7-2
TGTGCCAGCTCATTGGGACAGGGAACCGGAAACACCATATATTTT CASSLGQGTGNTIYF TRBD1 NA TRBJ1-3 TRBV18
TGTGCCAGCAGCCCGGGACAAATTCCCTACGAGCAGTACTTC CASSPGQIPYEQYF NA NA TRBJ2-7 TRBV7-9
TGCGCCAGCAGCCAAGACGACAGAATATCCGAGCAGTACTTC CASSQDDRISEQYF NA NA TRBJ2-7 TRBV4-3
TGCGCCAGCAGCCAGGGGGGTTCCCGGGGCAATCAGCCCCAGCATTTT CASSQGGSRGNQPQHF NA NA TRBJ1-5 TRBV4-1
TGCGCCAGCAGCCAAGATACCTTCCCGACACCTTCCTACAATGAGCAGTTCTTC CASSQDTFPTPSYNEQFF NA NA TRBJ2-1 TRBV4-1
TGTGCCAGCTCCCAGGGGCCAACGAGGGGCTACACCTTC CASSQGPTRGYTF NA NA TRBJ1-2 TRBV6-5
TGTGCCAGCAGCGTGACAGGGAGTAGTGGGGCCAACGTCCTGACTTTC CASSVTGSSGANVLTF TRBD1 NA TRBJ2-6 TRBV4-2
TGCGCCAGCAGCCAAGAAGGTAGCGCTCAGCCCCAGCATTTT CASSQEGSAQPQHF NA few TRBJ1-5 TRBV4-1
TGTGCCAGCTCACCCCTCAGACAGGCCCAAGGGGAGAACACTGAAGCTTTCTTT CASSPLRQAQGENTEAFF NA NA TRBJ1-1 TRBV18
TGTGCCAGCAGCCCTGGGACGGGAGGAGGGCGGGAGCTGTTTTTT CASSPGTGGGRELFF TRBD2 NA TRBJ2-2 TRBV11-3
TGTGCCAGCAGCCCTGACAGGGTACGCACAGATACGCAGTATTTT CASSPDRVRTDTQYF TRBD1 NA TRBJ2-3 TRBV5-8
TGCGCCAGCAGCATTAGGACAGGAGAGACCCAGTACTTC CASSIRTGETQYF TRBD1 NA TRBJ2-5 TRBV5-1
TGTGCCAGCTCACACGGGGGGCCAGAACAAGAGACCCAGTACTTC CASSHGGPEQETQYF NA NA TRBJ2-5 TRBV18
TGTGCCAGCAGTCTCGACAGGGGGTTGACTAATGAAAAACTGTTTTTT CASSLDRGLTNEKLFF TRBD1 few TRBJ1-4 TRBV5-6
TGTGCCAGCAGTGATCTGTCTAGCGGGGGTTTGCTCTTC CASSDLSSGGLLF TRBD2 NA TRBJ2-1 TRBV28
TGTGCCAGCAGCTTAGAGGCAGGGTGGCATGGCTACACCTTC CASSLEAGWHGYTF NA NA TRBJ1-2 TRBV7-2
TGTGCCAGCAGCCCCCCAACCGGGAGGACCCGCAGGAACTATGGCTACACCTTC CASSPPTGRTRRNYGYTF NA NA TRBJ1-2 TRBV7-2
TGTGCCAGCAGCTTAGGACCCCCCGGACTCCTGAGCTCTGGAAACACCATATATTTT CASSLGPPGLLSSGNTIYF NA NA TRBJ1-3 TRBV7-2
TGTGCCAGCAGCCAGTCCCGGGACAGCTCCTACGAGCAGTACTTC CASSQSRDSSYEQYF TRBD1 NA TRBJ2-7 TRBV14
TGCGCCAGCAGCCGTTTGGGCGGGGGGGCCTACAATGAGCAGTTCTTC CASSRLGGGAYNEQFF TRBD2 NA TRBJ2-1 TRBV4-1
TGCGCCAGCAGCTTGGGCGGTAGCTGGGGCACAGATACGCAGTATTTT CASSLGGSWGTDTQYF NA NA TRBJ2-3 TRBV5-1
TGTGCCAGCATAGGAGAGAGGGAGAATGAAAAACTGTTTTTT CASIGERENEKLFF NA few TRBJ1-4 TRBV2